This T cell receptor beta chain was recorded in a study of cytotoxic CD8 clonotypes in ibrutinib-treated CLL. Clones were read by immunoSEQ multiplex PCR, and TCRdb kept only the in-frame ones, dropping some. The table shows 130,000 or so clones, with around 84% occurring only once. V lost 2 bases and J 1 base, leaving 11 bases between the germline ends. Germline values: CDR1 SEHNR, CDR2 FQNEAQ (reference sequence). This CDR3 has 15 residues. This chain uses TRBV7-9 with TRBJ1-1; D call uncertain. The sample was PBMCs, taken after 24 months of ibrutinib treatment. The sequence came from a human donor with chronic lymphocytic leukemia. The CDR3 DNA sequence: TGTGCCAGCAGCTTATTTGTTCAGTCGAACACTGAAGCTTTCTTT. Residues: CASSLFVQSNTEAFF.